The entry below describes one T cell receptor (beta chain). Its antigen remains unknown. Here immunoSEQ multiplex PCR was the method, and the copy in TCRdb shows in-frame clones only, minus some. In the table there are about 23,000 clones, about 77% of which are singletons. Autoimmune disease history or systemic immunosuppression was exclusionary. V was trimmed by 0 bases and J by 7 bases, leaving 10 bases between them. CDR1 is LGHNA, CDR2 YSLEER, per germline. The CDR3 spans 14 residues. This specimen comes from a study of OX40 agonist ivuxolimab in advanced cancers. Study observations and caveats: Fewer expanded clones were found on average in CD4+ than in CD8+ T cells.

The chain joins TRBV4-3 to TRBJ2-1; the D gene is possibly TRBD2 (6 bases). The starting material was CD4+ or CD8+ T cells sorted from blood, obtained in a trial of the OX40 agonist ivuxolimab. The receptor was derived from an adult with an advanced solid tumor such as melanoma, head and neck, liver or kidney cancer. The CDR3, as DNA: TGCGCCAGCAGCCAAGAAAGTAGCGGAAATGAGCAGTTCTTC. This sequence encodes CASSQESSGNEQFF.